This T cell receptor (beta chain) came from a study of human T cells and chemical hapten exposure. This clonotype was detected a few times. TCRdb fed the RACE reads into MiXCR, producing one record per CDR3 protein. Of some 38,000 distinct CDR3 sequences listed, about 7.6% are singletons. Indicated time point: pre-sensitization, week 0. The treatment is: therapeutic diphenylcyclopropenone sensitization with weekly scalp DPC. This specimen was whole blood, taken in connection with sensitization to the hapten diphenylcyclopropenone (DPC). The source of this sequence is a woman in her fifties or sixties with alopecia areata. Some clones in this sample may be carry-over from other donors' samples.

In DNA form, the CDR3 reads TGTGCCAGCAGCCAGACAGGGGAAATTGAAGCTTTCTTT. This codes for CASSQTGEIEAFF. The genes are TRBV7-8 and TRBJ1-1, with TRBD1 identical over 8 bases. CDR3 size: 13 residues. With V trimmed by 5 bases and J by 7 bases, 6 bases remained unmatched. Germline values: CDR1 SGHVS, CDR2 FQNEAQ. The full variable domain, its missing parts supplied by reference TRBV7-8 and TRBJ1-1, is GAGVSQSPRYKVAKRGQDVALRCDPISGHVSLFWYQQALGQGPEFLTYFQNEAQLDKSGLPSDRFFAERPEGSVSTLKIQRTQQEDSAVYLCASSQTGEIEAFFGQGTRLTVV.